Listed below are T cell receptor beta chains from one sample, sequenced in a study of vaccination effects on CD4 cells after COVID-19. These TCRs' antigens remain unknown. Here immunoSEQ multiplex PCR was the method, and the copy in TCRdb shows in-frame clones only, minus some. The repertoire consists of 65,000 or so clones, with approximately 76% occurring once and the leading ten covering around 2.8%. Material: CD4+ T cells from PBMCs cultured with HCoV-NL63 spike peptides, obtained before COVID-19 vaccination. The receptors come from a human donor who received a COVID-19 vaccine. The CDR3 runs from the conserved cysteine through the conserved F or W. Where a row states a size, it is once, few, many or the class of an expanded clone; other rows omit it.

v_gene	j_gene	abundance	CDR3aa
TRBV6-1	TRBJ2-2	.	CASSETGAQGGELFF
TRBV2	TRBJ2-1	few	CASNLNNEQFF
TRBV5-4	TRBJ2-2	.	CASSWAGNTGELFF
TRBV7-2	TRBJ2-2	once	CASISRLGIPGELFF
TRBV18	TRBJ1-2	.	CASAGQGNYGYTF
TRBV9	TRBJ1-2	.	CASSVAGDPNYYGYTF
TRBV6-5	TRBJ1-1	.	CASSYSNPNTEAFF
TRBV30	TRBJ2-1	.	CAWSVQGFEQFF
TRBV5-4	TRBJ1-2	few	CASSFQGSNYGYTF
TRBV15	TRBJ2-5	.	CATSRASSETQYF
TRBV11-2	TRBJ2-3	.	CASSLRGWASGGEGNTQYF
TRBV19	TRBJ1-5	once	CASSIEVGNQPQHF
TRBV9	TRBJ1-2	.	CASSVDNRYGYTF
TRBV5-1	TRBJ2-1	.	CASSYGTLYNEQFF
TRBV3-1/TRBV3-2	TRBJ1-3	.	CASSQVGQGPSGNTIYF
TRBV3-1/TRBV3-2	TRBJ1-1	once	CASSPMEGPAEAFF
TRBV3-1/TRBV3-2	TRBJ1-5	.	CASSVGDNQPQHF
TRBV24-1	TRBJ1-2	.	CATSDPGRNYGYTF
TRBV19	TRBJ1-6	.	CASSIVAGWNSPLHF
TRBV9	TRBJ1-1	few	CASTRGQRNTEAFF
TRBV19	TRBJ2-2	.	CATLRLVTGELFF
TRBV5-1	TRBJ1-1	.	CASRDGTGRAFF
TRBV6-1	TRBJ1-3	few	CASSERGGSGNTIYF
TRBV4-1	TRBJ1-6	.	CASSLSRDSFNSPLHF
TRBV19	TRBJ1-5	.	CASQDGYSNQPQHF
TRBV24-1	TRBJ2-3	few	CATSDDRRTTDTQYF
TRBV4-3	TRBJ1-2	.	CASSPGRAYGYTF
TRBV12-5	TRBJ2-4	.	CASGLGYRGAKNIQYF
TRBV7-2	TRBJ2-3	.	CASRGLGSLVDTQYF
TRBV5-1	TRBJ1-1	.	CASSLLSRANTEAFF
TRBV10-2	TRBJ2-1	.	CASRGQGNYNEQFF
TRBV11-2	TRBJ2-3	.	CASSRGGNTDTQYF
TRBV2	TRBJ1-5	.	CASSDRGTGVGQPQHF
TRBV6-6	TRBJ1-1	once	CASSYSTVEAFF
TRBV6-1	TRBJ2-5	once	CASSEAPGSGQETQYF
TRBV24-1	TRBJ1-2	.	CATTGGASGGYTF
TRBV24-1	TRBJ2-3	.	CATSEGGQGRTDTQYF
TRBV9	TRBJ1-2	.	CASSRDRDKANYGYTF
TRBV24-1	TRBJ2-3	.	CATSDPGEGHTDTQYF
TRBV6-5	TRBJ2-5	once	CASRVIAGGETQYF
TRBV24-1	TRBJ2-6	.	CATSASSGANVLTF
TRBV6-4	TRBJ2-4	.	CASSDSGQGNFSENIQYF
TRBV5-1	TRBJ2-5	.	CASSLARETQYF
TRBV29-1	TRBJ2-1	.	CSVANDRAIEQFF
TRBV19	TRBJ1-2	.	CASSMRPGQGSEGYTF
TRBV28	TRBJ1-6	few	CASTRRSGYGSPLHF
TRBV7-2	TRBJ1-1	.	CASSSGVEAFF
TRBV5-1	TRBJ2-2	.	CASSLPTTNTGELFF
TRBV6-2/TRBV6-3	TRBJ2-6	.	CASSYQGPGANVLTF
TRBV9	TRBJ2-5	.	CASSREQGSGVAQYF
TRBV14	TRBJ2-3	.	CASSLSTYTDTQYF
TRBV6-5	TRBJ2-6	.	CASSRTGAGANVLTF
TRBV6-6	TRBJ1-5	few	CASSYSGGRGQPQHF
TRBV5-1	TRBJ2-2	.	CASSHPGQGSTGELFF
TRBV5-6	TRBJ2-3	.	CATEAAGDTQYF
TRBV6-6	TRBJ2-4	.	CASRNGGKNIQYF
TRBV24-1	TRBJ2-2	.	CATSRFGGGDTGELFF
TRBV19	TRBJ1-5	few	CASSMGRDSGGQPQHF
TRBV6-6	TRBJ2-2	.	CASSYSRTIQTGELFF